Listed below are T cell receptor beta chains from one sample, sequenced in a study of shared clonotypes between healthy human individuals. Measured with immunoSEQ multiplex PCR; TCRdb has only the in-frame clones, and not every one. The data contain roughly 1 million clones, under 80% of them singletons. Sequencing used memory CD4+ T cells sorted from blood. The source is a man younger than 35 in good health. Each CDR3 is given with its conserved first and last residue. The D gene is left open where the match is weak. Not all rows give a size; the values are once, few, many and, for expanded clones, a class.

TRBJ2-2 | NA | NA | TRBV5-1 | CASSLDVQGRAGELFF | TGCGCCAGCAGCTTGGACGTCCAGGGGAGGGCCGGGGAGCTGTTTTTT
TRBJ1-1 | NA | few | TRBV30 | CAWSVSRTEAFF | TGTGCCTGGAGTGTATCCAGGACTGAAGCTTTCTTT
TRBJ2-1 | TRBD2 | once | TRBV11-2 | CASSTERLANEQFF | TGTGCCAGCAGCACCGAGCGACTAGCCAATGAGCAGTTCTTC
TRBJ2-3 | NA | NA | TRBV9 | CASSPHGTDTQYF | TGTGCCAGCAGCCCACACGGGACAGATACGCAGTATTTT
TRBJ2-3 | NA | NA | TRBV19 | CASSIGYGGLPTDTQYF | TGTGCCAGTAGTATAGGTTACGGGGGTCTTCCTACAGATACGCAGTATTTT
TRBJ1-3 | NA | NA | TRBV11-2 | CASSLDREAGNTIYF | TGTGCCAGCAGCTTAGACAGGGAAGCTGGAAACACCATATATTTT
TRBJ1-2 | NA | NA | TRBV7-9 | CASTHLSGPNYGYTF | TGTGCCAGCACCCACCTCTCGGGCCCTAACTATGGCTACACCTTC
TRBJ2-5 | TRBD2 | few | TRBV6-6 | CASSRPAGGRETQYF | TGTGCCAGCAGTCGTCCTGCGGGGGGGCGGGAGACCCAGTACTTC
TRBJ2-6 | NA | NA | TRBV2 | CASTGETGANVLTF | TGTGCCAGCACCGGGGAGACTGGGGCCAACGTCCTGACTTTC
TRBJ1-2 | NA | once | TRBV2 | CASSTSGSGYTF | TGTGCCAGCAGCACAAGTGGCTCTGGCTACACCTTC
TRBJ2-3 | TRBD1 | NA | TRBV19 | CASSLGQTSTDTQYF | TGTGCCAGTAGCTTGGGACAGACAAGCACAGATACGCAGTATTTT
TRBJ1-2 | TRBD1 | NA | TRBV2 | CASRRTGVTNYGYTF | TGTGCCAGCAGACGGACAGGGGTGACTAACTATGGCTACACCTTC
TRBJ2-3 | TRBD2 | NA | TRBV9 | CASSVVGAGGDTQYF | TGTGCCAGCAGCGTAGTTGGCGCCGGGGGGGATACGCAGTATTTT
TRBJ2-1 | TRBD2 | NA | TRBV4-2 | CASSQDMPGGRNEQFF | TGTGCCAGCAGCCAAGATATGCCGGGGGGGCGGAATGAGCAGTTCTTC
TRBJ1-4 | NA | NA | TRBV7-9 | CASSFAPTGRSNEKLFF | TGTGCCAGCAGCTTTGCCCCTACCGGGCGTAGTAATGAAAAACTGTTTTTT
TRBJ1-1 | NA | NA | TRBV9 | CASSEVQGTSMNTEAFF | TGTGCCAGCAGCGAAGTCCAGGGGACTTCCATGAACACTGAAGCTTTCTTT
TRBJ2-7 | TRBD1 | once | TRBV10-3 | CAIRTGRSEQYF | TGTGCCATAAGGACAGGCAGGAGCGAGCAGTACTTC
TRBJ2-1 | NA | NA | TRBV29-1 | CSGWTYNEQFF | TGCAGCGGCTGGACCTACAATGAGCAGTTCTTC
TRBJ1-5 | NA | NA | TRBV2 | CASSSLPALWEGNSNQPQHF | TGTGCCAGCAGTTCCCTCCCGGCCCTTTGGGAGGGTAACAGCAATCAGCCCCAGCATTTT
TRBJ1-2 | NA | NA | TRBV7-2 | CASSLYEAAPNGYTF | TGTGCCAGCAGCTTGTACGAGGCCGCCCCGAATGGCTACACCTTC
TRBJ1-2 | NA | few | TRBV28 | CASSPDIYYGYTF | TGTGCCAGCAGCCCGGACATTTACTATGGCTACACCTTC
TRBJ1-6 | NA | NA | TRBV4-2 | CASSPAVESGSPLHF | TGTGCCAGCAGCCCAGCGGTCGAATCCGGTTCACCCCTCCACTTT
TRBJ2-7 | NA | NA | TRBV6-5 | CASSYIDEQYF | TGTGCCAGCAGTTACATAGACGAGCAGTACTTC
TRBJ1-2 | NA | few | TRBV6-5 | CASSYATANYGYTF | TGTGCCAGCAGTTACGCCACAGCTAACTATGGCTACACCTTC
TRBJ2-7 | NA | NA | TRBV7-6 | CASSLEGRYEQYF | TGTGCCAGCAGCTTAGAGGGGAGGTACGAGCAGTACTTC
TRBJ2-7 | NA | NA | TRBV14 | CASSQGPGGYEQYF | TGTGCCAGCAGCCAAGGTCCCGGTGGCTACGAGCAGTACTTC
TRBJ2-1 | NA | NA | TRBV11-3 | CASSLDHAAEDNEQFF | TGTGCCAGCAGCTTAGATCATGCAGCGGAGGACAATGAGCAGTTCTTC
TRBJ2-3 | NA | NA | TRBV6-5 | CASSYSGLDTQYF | TGTGCCAGCAGTTACTCAGGTCTAGATACGCAGTATTTT
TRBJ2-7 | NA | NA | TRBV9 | CASSVGGRGSEQYF | TGTGCCAGCAGCGTAGGAGGGCGGGGTAGCGAGCAGTACTTC
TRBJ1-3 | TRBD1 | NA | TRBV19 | CASSIIGTGSIGNTIYF | TGTGCCAGTAGTATCATAGGGACAGGGAGTATCGGAAACACCATATATTTT
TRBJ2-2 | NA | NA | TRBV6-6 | CASSWGIQGNTGELFF | TGTGCCAGCAGTTGGGGGATACAGGGGAACACCGGGGAGCTGTTTTTT
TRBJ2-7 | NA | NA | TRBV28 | CASTLAGGYSYEQYF | TGTGCCAGCACTCTAGCCGGGGGATACTCCTACGAGCAGTACTTC
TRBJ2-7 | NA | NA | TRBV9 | CASSVDSDLLREQYF | TGTGCCAGCAGCGTAGATTCGGACCTCCTAAGGGAGCAGTACTTC
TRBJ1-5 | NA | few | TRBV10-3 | CAISEGLSNQPQHF | TGTGCCATCAGTGAGGGATTGAGCAATCAGCCCCAGCATTTT
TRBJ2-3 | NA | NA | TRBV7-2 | CASSRPQGSTDTQYF | TGTGCCAGCAGCCGCCCACAGGGTTCGACAGATACGCAGTATTTT
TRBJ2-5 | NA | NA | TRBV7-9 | CASSLHGSGETQYF | TGTGCCAGCAGTTTACACGGTTCTGGGGAGACCCAGTACTTC
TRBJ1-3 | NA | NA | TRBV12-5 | CASGLSPAGSVNTIYF | TGTGCTAGTGGTTTGTCCCCTGCGGGGAGTGTAAACACCATATATTTT
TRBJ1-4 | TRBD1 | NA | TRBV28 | CASSFGQGGKLFF | TGTGCCAGCAGTTTTGGACAGGGAGGGAAACTGTTTTTT
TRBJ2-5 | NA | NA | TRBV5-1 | CASSRSEETQYF | TGCGCCAGCAGCAGGTCGGAAGAGACCCAGTACTTC
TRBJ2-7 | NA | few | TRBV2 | CASNPRDGSYEQYF | TGTGCCAGCAACCCCCGAGACGGGTCCTACGAGCAGTACTTC
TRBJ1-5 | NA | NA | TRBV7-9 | CASSLGTLNSNQPQHF | TGTGCCAGCAGCTTAGGGACACTCAATAGCAATCAGCCCCAGCATTTT
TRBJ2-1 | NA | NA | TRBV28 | CASSPQGNEQFF | TGTGCCAGCAGTCCCCAGGGCAATGAGCAGTTCTTC
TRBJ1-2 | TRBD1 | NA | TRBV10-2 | CASSETDRGYGYTF | TGCGCCAGCAGTGAGACGGACAGGGGCTATGGCTACACCTTC
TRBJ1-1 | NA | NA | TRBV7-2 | CASSFQGRAEAFF | TGTGCCAGCAGCTTCCAGGGACGGGCTGAAGCTTTCTTT
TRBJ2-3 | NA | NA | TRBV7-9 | CASRPRISTDTQYF | TGTGCCAGCAGACCCAGGATAAGCACAGATACGCAGTATTTT
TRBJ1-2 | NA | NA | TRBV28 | CASSLRYGYTF | TGTGCCAGCAGTTTGAGATATGGCTACACCTTC
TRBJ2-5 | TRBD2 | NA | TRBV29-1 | CSVCRSPSGSGQETQYF | TGCAGCGTTTGCCGCTCTCCTAGCGGGAGCGGTCAAGAGACCCAGTACTTC
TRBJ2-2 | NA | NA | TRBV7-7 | CASSVGQSAGELFF | TGTGCTAGCAGCGTAGGACAGTCAGCCGGGGAGCTGTTTTTT
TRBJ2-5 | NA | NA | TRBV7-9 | CASSLALRGETQYF | TGTGCCAGCAGCTTAGCGCTCCGGGGGGAGACCCAGTACTTC
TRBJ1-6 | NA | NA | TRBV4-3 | CASSQDRAGSSPLHF | TGCGCCAGCAGCCAAGATCGGGCAGGGAGTTCACCCCTCCACTTT
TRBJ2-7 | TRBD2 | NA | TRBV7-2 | CASSVLGTSGRALYEQYF | TGTGCCAGCAGCGTACTTGGGACTAGCGGGAGGGCCTTGTACGAGCAGTACTTC
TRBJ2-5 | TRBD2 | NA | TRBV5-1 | CASSLGSGGGRPETQYF | TGCGCCAGCAGCCTGGGGTCGGGAGGGGGTCGCCCGGAGACCCAGTACTTC
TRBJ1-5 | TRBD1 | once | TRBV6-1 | CASSEILTGTGTSWGQPQHF | TGTGCCAGCAGCGAAATATTAACCGGGACAGGGACTTCTTGGGGGCAGCCCCAGCATTTT
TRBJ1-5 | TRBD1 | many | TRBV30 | CAWSTTGAGQPQHF | TGTGCCTGGAGTACTACAGGGGCTGGGCAGCCCCAGCATTTT
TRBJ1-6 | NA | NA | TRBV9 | CASSVGGALNSPLHF | TGTGCCAGCAGCGTAGGGGGGGCCCTTAATTCACCCCTCCACTTT
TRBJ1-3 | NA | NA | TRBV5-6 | CASSAGSPTGNTIYF | TGTGCCAGCTCAGCGGGAAGCCCTACTGGAAACACCATATATTTT
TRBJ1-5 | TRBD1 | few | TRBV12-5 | CASGSQGTNQPQHF | TGTGCTAGTGGTTCACAGGGGACCAATCAGCCCCAGCATTTT
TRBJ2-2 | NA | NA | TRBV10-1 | CASSEATGELFF | TGCGCCAGCAGTGAAGCTACCGGGGAGCTGTTTTTT